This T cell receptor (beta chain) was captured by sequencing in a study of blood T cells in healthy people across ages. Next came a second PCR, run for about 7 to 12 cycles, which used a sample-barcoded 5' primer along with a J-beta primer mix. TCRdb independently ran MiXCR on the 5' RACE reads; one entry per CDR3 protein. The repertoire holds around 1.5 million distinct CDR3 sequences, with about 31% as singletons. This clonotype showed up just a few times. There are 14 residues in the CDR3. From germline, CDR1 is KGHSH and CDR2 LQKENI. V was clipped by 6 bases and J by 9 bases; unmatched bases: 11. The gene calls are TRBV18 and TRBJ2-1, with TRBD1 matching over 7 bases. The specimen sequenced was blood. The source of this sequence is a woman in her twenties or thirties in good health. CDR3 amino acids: CASSNDRVFSEQFF. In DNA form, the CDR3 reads TGTGCCAGCTCGAACGACAGGGTGTTCAGTGAGCAGTTCTTC.